These 16 T cell receptor beta chains were sequenced from one sample in a study of blood T cell repertoires in COVID-19. TCRdb keeps only in-frame clones here, not all; method: immunoSEQ multiplex PCR. The table includes tens of thousands of clones, roughly 80% detected once. Material for sequencing was peripheral blood. These receptors were taken from an elderly woman with active or convalescent COVID-19.

The chain uses TRBV5-1 and TRBJ2-1, with 8 bases identical to TRBD1. Germline V gene lookup returns CDR1 SGHRS and CDR2 YFSETQ. The junction had 8 bases not matched to a gene; V was cut back by 2 bases and J by 7 bases. The CDR3 loop spans 15 amino acids. The CDR3 reads CASSLTGGLRNEQFF. The CDR3 DNA follows: TGCGCCAGCAGCTTAACAGGGGGTTTGCGGAATGAGCAGTTCTTC.

V and J are TRBV2 and TRBJ1-5, with TRBD1 matching 7 bases. The CDR3 loop spans 15 amino acids. In germline, CDR1 is SNHLY, CDR2 FYNNEI. V lost 7 bases and J lost 7; bases outside the gene matches: 13. The CDR3 DNA is TGTGCCAGCATAAAGGACAGGACGGCGGGGCAGCCCCAGCATTTT. Translated: CASIKDRTAGQPQHF.

This clone was counted a few times. V and J are TRBV27 and TRBJ2-2; D may be TRBD2 (5 bases). This CDR3 comprises 13 residues. V lost 3 bases to trimming and J lost 7 bases, with 9 bases between them. The germline V gene has CDR1 MNHEY and CDR2 SMNVEV (reference sequence). The CDR3 DNA reads as TGTGCCAGCAGTTTCGGGGAAATCGGGGAGCTGTTTTTT. It codes for CASSFGEIGELFF.

This rearrangement joins TRBV20-1 to TRBJ2-5, with D possibly being TRBD1 (6 bases). Germline CDR1 reads DFQATT; CDR2 reads SNEGSKA (reference sequence). The CDR3 totals 11 residues. The V and J ends lost 0 bases and 10 bases respectively, with 9 bases between them. The CDR3 here is CSARDQGIQYF. CDR3 DNA: TGCAGTGCTAGAGACCAGGGGATCCAGTACTTC.

J is TRBJ1-2 and V is TRBV4-2; 8 bases are shared with TRBD1. This CDR3 has 15 amino acids. Trimming at V came to 3 bases and at J to 6 bases, leaving 9 bases not matched to a gene. Germline CDR1 LGHNA, CDR2 YNFKEQ. The CDR3 DNA reads TGTGCCAGCAGCCATGGAGCAGGGGGCCTAAATGGCTACACCTTC. Its protein is CASSHGAGGLNGYTF.

The V and J genes are TRBV4-3 and TRBJ2-1, with D maybe TRBD2 (6 bases). CDR1 and CDR2 (germline): LGHNA, YSLEER. V was shortened by 1 base and J by 4 bases, with 8 bases between the two germline ends. This CDR3 is built from 14 residues. The CDR3: CASSQVGGYNEQFF. DNA of the CDR3: TGCGCCAGCAGCCAAGTCGGGGGATACAATGAGCAGTTCTTC.

The chain couples TRBV4-1 to TRBJ2-3, with 7 bases matching TRBD2. V trimming: 4 bases; J trimming: 0 bases; junction bases outside the gene matches: 7. The CDR3 runs 16 residues. Per the germline V gene, CDR1 is MGHRA and CDR2 is YSYEKL. The DNA of the CDR3 is TGCGCCAGCAGCCTCCTGGGGGGGACTAGCACAGATACGCAGTATTTT. Translated, it gives CASSLLGGTSTDTQYF.

The rearrangement links TRBV4-2 to TRBJ1-6; D gene unclear. The CDR3 is 14 amino acids. V was pared by 1 base and J by 4 bases, with 5 bases between. Germline V lookup: CDR1 LGHNA, CDR2 YNFKEQ. The CDR3 DNA is TGTGCCAGCAGCCAAGGGCAGTATAATTCACCCCTCCACTTT. It specifies CASSQGQYNSPLHF.

The chain joins TRBV28 to TRBJ1-1; 7 bases map to TRBD1. J lost 11 bases, V lost 6 bases, and 12 bases had no gene match. The V gene's germline CDR1 is MDHEN and CDR2 SYDVKM. The CDR3 covers 13 residues. CDR3 nucleotides: TGTGCCAGCAGCCCAGGGACAGCCAAGCTTGCTTTCTTT. Protein: CASSPGTAKLAFF.

This rearrangement joins TRBV5-1 to TRBJ2-1; 8 nucleotides match TRBD2. V was pared by 0 bases and J by 3 bases, with 5 bases of the junction left unmatched. CDR1 and CDR2 from the germline V gene are SGHRS and YFSETQ. This CDR3 contains 16 residues. This CDR3 reads CASSLGAGGGYNEQFF. The CDR3 DNA follows: TGCGCCAGCAGCTTGGGTGCGGGAGGAGGCTACAATGAGCAGTTCTTC.

The chain links TRBV11-2 to TRBJ2-3, with a weak D call TRBD1 (5 bases). CDR1 is SGHAT and CDR2 is FQNNGV in the germline V gene. The V end was cut by 0 bases, the J end by 2 bases, with 9 bases between. This CDR3 is built from 15 residues. The CDR3 sequence is CASSLDTGNTDTQYF. The CDR3 bases are TGTGCCAGCAGCTTAGATACAGGAAACACAGATACGCAGTATTTT.

This clone was detected only once. The chain is built from TRBV7-2 and TRBJ1-3, with 9 bases that match TRBD1. The germline V gene has CDR1 SGHTA and CDR2 FQGNSA. V was clipped by 2 bases and J by 2 bases; unmatched bases: 10. The CDR3 is made up of 18 amino acids. The CDR3 coding sequence is TGTGCCAGCAGCTTATTTCCGGGGACAGGGTTGGCTGGAAACACCATATATTTT. This sequence encodes CASSLFPGTGLAGNTIYF.

This rearrangement joins TRBV2 to TRBJ1-5; TRBD1 might be the D (6 bases). Deletions cut 6 bases from V and 4 bases from J, with 10 bases between. In germline, CDR1 is SNHLY, CDR2 FYNNEI. The length of the CDR3 is 13 residues. For the CDR3, the DNA is TGTGCCAGCAGGCCACAGGGAAATCAGCCCCAGCATTTT. Residues: CASRPQGNQPQHF.

The chain uses TRBV28 and TRBJ2-2, with a tentative D call TRBD1 (5 bases). Trimming shortened V by 7 bases and J by 10 bases, and 25 bases separated the two germline ends. CDR3 size: 16 residues. CDR1 MDHEN and CDR2 SYDVKM come from the germline V gene. In nucleotides, the CDR3 is TGTGCCAGCATGTCATCAGGGAACACCGTGAAGGAGGAGCTGTTTTTT. Protein sequence: CASMSSGNTVKEELFF. The full variable domain, in which reference TRBV28 and TRBJ2-2 provide the parts outside the CDR3, is DVKVTQSSRYLVKRTGEKVFLECVQDMDHENMFWYRQDPGLGLRLIYFSYDVKMKEKGDIPEGYSVSREKKERFSLILESASTNQTSMYLCASMSSGNTVKEELFFGEGSRLTVL.

In this sample, this clone turned up a few times. The J gene is TRBJ2-1, the V gene TRBV5-1, with D maybe TRBD2 (5 bases). V lost 2 bases and J 7 bases, leaving 13 bases between the germline ends. The germline gives CDR1 SGHRS, CDR2 YFSETQ. The CDR3 runs 14 residues. CDR3 sequence reads: CASSLSRGGNEQFF. The CDR3 DNA reads TGCGCCAGCAGCTTATCACGAGGCGGGAATGAGCAGTTCTTC.

This chain uses TRBV7-9 with TRBJ2-3; D is undetermined. V lost 1 base and J 4 bases, leaving 12 bases between the germline ends. Per the germline V gene, CDR1 is SEHNR and CDR2 is FQNEAQ (reference sequence). CDR3 length: 15 amino acids. CDR3 coding DNA: TGTGCCAGCAGCTTAGTGTCCGTTTCCGCAGATACGCAGTATTTT. Protein: CASSLVSVSADTQYF.